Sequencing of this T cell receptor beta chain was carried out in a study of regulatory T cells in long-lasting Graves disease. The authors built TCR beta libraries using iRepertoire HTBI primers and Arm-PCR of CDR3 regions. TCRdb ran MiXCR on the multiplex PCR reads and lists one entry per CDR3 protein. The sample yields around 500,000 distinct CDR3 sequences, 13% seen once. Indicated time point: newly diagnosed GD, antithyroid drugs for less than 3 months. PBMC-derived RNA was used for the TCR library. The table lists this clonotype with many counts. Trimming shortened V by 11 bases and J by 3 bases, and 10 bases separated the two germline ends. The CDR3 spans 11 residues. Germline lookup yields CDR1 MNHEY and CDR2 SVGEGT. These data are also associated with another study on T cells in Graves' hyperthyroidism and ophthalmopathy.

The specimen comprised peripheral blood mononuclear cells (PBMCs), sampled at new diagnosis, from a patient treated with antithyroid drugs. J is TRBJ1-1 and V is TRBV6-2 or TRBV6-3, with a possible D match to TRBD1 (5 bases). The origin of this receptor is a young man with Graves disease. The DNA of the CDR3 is TGTGCCGTCCCCAGGGACACTGAAGCTTTCTTT. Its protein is CAVPRDTEAFF.